Below, 20 T cell receptor beta chains from the same sample are listed, as sequenced in a study of cytomegalovirus exposure and HLA in healthy donors. The PCR ran on 60 Vbeta and 13 Jbeta primers. TCRdb keeps only in-frame clones here, not all; method: immunoSEQ multiplex PCR. The sample includes approximately 100,000 clones, about 80% seen only once; the top ten take roughly 12%. The sequencing input was PBMCs. These receptors were taken from a woman aged 35 to 49 in good health and CMV-seropositive.

This sequence joins TRBV4-1 and TRBJ2-3, with 12 bases matching TRBD2. The CDR3 has 17 amino acids. V shed 0 bases, J shed 6 bases, and the junction held 7 bases outside the gene matches. The germline CDR1 and CDR2 sequences are MGHRA and YSYEKL. The CDR3 region is CASSQESSGGGGDTQYF. In nucleotides, the CDR3 is TGCGCCAGCAGCCAAGAATCTAGCGGGGGGGGTGGGGATACGCAGTATTTT.

A single count supports this clone. The J gene is TRBJ1-1, the V gene TRBV2; a weak D match, TRBD1 (5 bases). CDR3 length: 14 residues. V was clipped by 4 bases and J by 4 bases, with 13 bases between them. Germline V CDR1 and CDR2: SNHLY, FYNNEI. The CDR3 sequence: CASSGAWGGTEAFF. In nucleotides, the CDR3 is TGTGCCAGCAGTGGGGCGTGGGGGGGCACTGAAGCTTTCTTT.

This chain links TRBV2 with TRBJ2-7, with 9 bases matching TRBD1. The V segment lost 8 bases and the J segment 6 bases; nucleotides outside the gene matches: 11. The CDR3 has 14 residues. Germline-derived CDR1 and CDR2 are SNHLY and FYNNEI. CDR3 loop: CASATGTGYGEQYF. CDR3 nucleotide sequence: TGTGCCAGCGCTACCGGGACAGGGTACGGCGAGCAGTACTTC.

CDR3 bases: TGTGCCAGCAGTTCACGAGAATATGCAAACACCATATATTTT. Its translation is CASSSREYANTIYF. The chain links TRBV6-5 to TRBJ1-3, with D uncertain. In germline, CDR1 is MNHEY, CDR2 SVGAGI. The CDR3 loop spans 14 amino acids. V lost 4 bases and J 6 bases, leaving 13 bases between the germline ends.

The chain joins TRBV5-4 to TRBJ2-7, with 9 bases fitting TRBD1. The CDR3 has 16 amino acids. Germline loops: CDR1 SGHNT, CDR2 YYREEE (reference sequence). V trimming: 4 bases; J trimming: 9 bases; junction bases outside the gene matches: 17. In nucleotides, the CDR3 is TGTGCCAGCAGCGTGCGATCCCTAAGCGGGACAGGGTTGCAGTACTTC. It specifies CASSVRSLSGTGLQYF.

The chain combines TRBV28 with TRBJ1-1, with D hard to call. V dropped 3 bases and J dropped 6 bases, with 17 bases sitting between them. This CDR3 has 15 residues. The V gene's germline CDR1 is MDHEN and CDR2 SYDVKM. The CDR3 coding sequence is TGTGCCAGCAGTTTGCAGTACCCCTGGTCCCCTGAAGCTTTCTTT. Translating it yields CASSLQYPWSPEAFF.

The V call is TRBV10-3, the J call TRBJ1-2, with D maybe TRBD1 (6 bases). V was trimmed by 10 bases and J by 6 bases, leaving 12 bases between them. This CDR3 contains 11 residues. CDR1 is ENHRY and CDR2 is SYGVKD in the germline V gene. Here the CDR3 reads CATSNRDGYTF. Here the CDR3 DNA reads TGTGCCACCTCCAACAGGGATGGCTACACCTTC.

This chain uses TRBV6-1 with TRBJ2-5; 8 bases are a match to TRBD1. The CDR3 length is 13 residues. In germline, CDR1 is MNHNS, CDR2 SASEGT. With V trimmed by 6 bases and J by 4 bases, 4 bases remained unmatched. CDR3 region: CASSGQGRETQYF. CDR3 in DNA: TGTGCCAGCAGCGGACAGGGCCGAGAGACCCAGTACTTC.

This chain uses TRBV27 with TRBJ1-1, with a weak D call TRBD1 (6 bases). Germline V gives CDR1 MNHEY, CDR2 SMNVEV (reference sequence). The length of the CDR3 is 18 residues. The V end was cut by 3 bases, the J end by 5 bases, with 25 bases between. Here the CDR3 reads CASSFKGEGRTARTEAFF. As DNA, the CDR3 is TGTGCCAGCAGTTTTAAGGGTGAAGGGCGGACAGCGAGGACTGAAGCTTTCTTT.

On this clone: Distinct nucleotide sequences in the sample also encode this CDR3. The chain carries TRBV18 and TRBJ2-2; D is perhaps TRBD2 (6 bases). The ends were cut back, 2 bases at V and 5 bases at J, with 6 bases in the middle. The CDR3 contains 13 residues. Germline V CDR1 and CDR2: KGHSH, LQKENI. The CDR3 DNA sequence: TGTGCCAGCTCACCAGCGGGGACCGGGGAGCTGTTTTTT. This translates into CASSPAGTGELFF.

This clone came up a few times. The gene calls are TRBV10-1 and TRBJ2-2; 11 bases line up with TRBD2. The trim removed 6 bases at V and 5 bases at J, leaving 8 bases unmatched. The CDR3 runs 16 residues. In germline, CDR1 is WNHNN, CDR2 SYGVQD (reference sequence). The CDR3 protein is CASSAGLAGGTGELFF. CDR3 DNA: TGCGCCAGCAGCGCAGGACTAGCGGGTGGTACCGGGGAGCTGTTTTTT.

V is TRBV30 and J is TRBJ1-5; no firm D call. This CDR3 is built from 12 residues. V was pared by 7 bases and J by 4 bases, with 11 bases between. CDR1 and CDR2 (germline): GTSNPN, SVGIG (reference sequence). This CDR3 is CAFDSGNQPQHF. The DNA for the CDR3 is TGTGCCTTCGACTCGGGGAATCAGCCCCAGCATTTT.

V gene TRBV5-1 combines with J gene TRBJ1-2; 10 nucleotides line up with TRBD1. This CDR3 region has 17 residues. Unmatched junction bases numbered 10, after V lost 5 bases and J lost 0 bases. Germline assignment: CDR1 SGHRS and CDR2 YFSETQ. This chain's CDR3 is CASRVGDRGRTNYGYTF. The CDR3 DNA is TGCGCCAGCAGGGTCGGGGACAGGGGAAGGACTAACTATGGCTACACCTTC. Filled out from reference TRBV5-1 and TRBJ1-2, the complete variable domain reads KAGVTQTPRYLIKTRGQQVTLSCSPISGHRSVSWYQQTPGQGLQFLFEYFSETQRNKGNFPGRFSGRQFSNSRSEMNVSTLELGDSALYLCASRVGDRGRTNYGYTFGSGTRLTVV.

This rearrangement joins TRBV7-7 to TRBJ2-2; TRBD1 might be the D (5 bases). V lost 8 bases and J 4 bases, leaving 11 bases between the germline ends. Per the germline V gene, CDR1 is SSHAT and CDR2 is FNYEAQ (reference sequence). CDR3 size: 13 residues. CDR3 protein: CASQPGPTGELFF. The DNA of the CDR3 is TGTGCCAGCCAGCCAGGGCCCACCGGGGAGCTGTTTTTT.

The chain uses TRBV27 and TRBJ1-4; weak D call: TRBD1 (5 bases). Germline V gene sequence: CDR1 MNHEY, CDR2 SMNVEV (reference sequence). The V gene lost 4 bases and the J gene lost 10 bases, with 19 bases spanning the gap. This CDR3 contains 15 residues. CDR3 loop: CASSSGGTQGRKLFF. The CDR3 DNA reads as TGTGCCAGCAGTTCGGGGGGGACCCAGGGACGAAAACTGTTTTTT.

The chain employs TRBV30 and TRBJ1-2, with D possibly TRBD1 on 6 matching bases. Deletions cut 4 bases from V and 0 bases from J, with 9 bases between. The germline V gene encodes CDR1 GTSNPN and CDR2 SVGIG (reference sequence). CDR3 length: 13 amino acids. The CDR3 DNA reads as TGTGCCTGGACTACAGGGTCTAACTATGGCTACACCTTC. Protein product: CAWTTGSNYGYTF.

In regard to this clone: One end of the junction does not line up with germline, which may come from a read error. The rearrangement joins TRBV30 to TRBJ1-2; D is possibly TRBD1 (5 bases). The CDR3 runs to 14 residues. Looked up from germline, CDR1 is GTSNPN and CDR2 is SVGIG (reference sequence). Written as DNA, the CDR3 is TGTGCCCTCGTAGACAGTTCTCTTGGGTATGACTACACCTTC. Protein product: CALVDSSLGYDYTF.

The CDR3 is CASRGQGSFSPLHF. The CDR3 DNA follows: TGTGCCAGCAGGGGACAGGGGAGTTTTTCACCCCTCCACTTT. V is TRBV6-1 and J is TRBJ1-6; 10 nucleotides match TRBD1. The CDR3 covers 14 residues. Losses at the gene ends were 6 bases for V and 9 bases for J; bases not matched to a gene: 5. Germline values: CDR1 MNHNS, CDR2 SASEGT.

This clone has more than one count but fewer than ten. The chain recombines TRBV2 with TRBJ1-4; 9 nucleotides match TRBD1. This CDR3 is 17 amino acids long. Looked up from germline, CDR1 is SNHLY and CDR2 is FYNNEI. V trimming: 5 bases; J trimming: 13 bases; junction bases outside the gene matches: 20. DNA for the CDR3: TGTGCCAGCAGTCAACCAGCTGCCGGGACAGGGAGCCTTACACTGTTTTTT. The encoded protein is CASSQPAAGTGSLTLFF.

The chain links TRBV7-3 to TRBJ2-7, with 11 bases identical to TRBD2. The trim removed 4 bases at V and 0 bases at J, leaving 5 bases unmatched. Germline V CDR1 and CDR2: SGHTA, FQGTGA. The CDR3 extends over 16 amino acids. CDR3 DNA sequence: TGTGCCAGCAGCTCGGCCGGGACTAGCGGCTCCTACGAGCAGTACTTC. This encodes CASSSAGTSGSYEQYF. Variable domain in full (rest from reference TRBV7-3 and TRBJ2-7): GAGVSQTPSNKVTEKGKYVELRCDPISGHTALYWYRQSLGQGPEFLIYFQGTGAADDSGLPNDRFFAVRPEGSVSTLKIQRTERGDSAVYLCASSSAGTSGSYEQYFGPGTRLTVT.